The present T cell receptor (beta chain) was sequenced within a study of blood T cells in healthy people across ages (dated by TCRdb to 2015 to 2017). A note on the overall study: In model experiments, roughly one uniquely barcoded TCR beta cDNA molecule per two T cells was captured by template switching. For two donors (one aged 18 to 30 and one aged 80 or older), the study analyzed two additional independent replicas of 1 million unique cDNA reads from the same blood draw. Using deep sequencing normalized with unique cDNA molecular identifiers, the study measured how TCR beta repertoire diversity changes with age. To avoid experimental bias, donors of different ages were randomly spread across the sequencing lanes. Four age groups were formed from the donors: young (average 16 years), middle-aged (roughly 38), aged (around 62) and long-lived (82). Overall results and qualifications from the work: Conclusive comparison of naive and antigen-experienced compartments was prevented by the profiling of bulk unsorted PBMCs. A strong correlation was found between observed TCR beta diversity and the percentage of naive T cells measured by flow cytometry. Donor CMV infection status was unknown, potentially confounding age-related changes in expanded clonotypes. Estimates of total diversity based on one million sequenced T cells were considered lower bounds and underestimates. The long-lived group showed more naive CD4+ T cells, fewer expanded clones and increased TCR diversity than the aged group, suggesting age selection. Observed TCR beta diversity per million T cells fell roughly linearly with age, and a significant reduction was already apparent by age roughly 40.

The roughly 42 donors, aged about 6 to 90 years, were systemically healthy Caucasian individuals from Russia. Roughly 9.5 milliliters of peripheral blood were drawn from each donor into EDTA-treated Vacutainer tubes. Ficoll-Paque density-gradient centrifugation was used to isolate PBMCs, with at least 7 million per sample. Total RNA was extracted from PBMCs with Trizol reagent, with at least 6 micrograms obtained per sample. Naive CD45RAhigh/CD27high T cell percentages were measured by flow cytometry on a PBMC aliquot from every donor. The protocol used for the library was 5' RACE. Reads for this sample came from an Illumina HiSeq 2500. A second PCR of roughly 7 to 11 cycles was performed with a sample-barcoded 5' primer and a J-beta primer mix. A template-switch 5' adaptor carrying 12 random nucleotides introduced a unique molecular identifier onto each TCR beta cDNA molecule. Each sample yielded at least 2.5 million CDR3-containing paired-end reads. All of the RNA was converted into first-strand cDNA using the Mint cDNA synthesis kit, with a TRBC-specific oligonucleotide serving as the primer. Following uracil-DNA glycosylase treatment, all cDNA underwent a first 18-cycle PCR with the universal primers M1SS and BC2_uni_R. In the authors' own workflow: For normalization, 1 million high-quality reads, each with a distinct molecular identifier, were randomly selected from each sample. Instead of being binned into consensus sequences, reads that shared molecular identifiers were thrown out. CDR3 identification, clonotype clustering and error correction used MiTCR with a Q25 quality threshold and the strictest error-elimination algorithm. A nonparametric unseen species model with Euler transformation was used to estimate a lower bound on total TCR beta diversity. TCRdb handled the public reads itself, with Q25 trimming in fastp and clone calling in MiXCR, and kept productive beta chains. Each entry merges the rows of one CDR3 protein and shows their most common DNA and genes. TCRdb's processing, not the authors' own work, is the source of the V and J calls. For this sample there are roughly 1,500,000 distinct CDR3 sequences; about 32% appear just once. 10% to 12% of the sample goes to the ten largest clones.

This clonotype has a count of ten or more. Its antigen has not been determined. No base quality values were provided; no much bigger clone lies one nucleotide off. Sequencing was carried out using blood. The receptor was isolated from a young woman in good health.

CDR3 protein: CASSFDRNSPLHF. The DNA reads as follows: TGTGCCAGCAGCTTTGACAGGAATTCACCCCTCCACTTT. The rearranged chain carries TRBV7-3 and TRBJ1-6; D gene: possibly TRBD1, on 6 matching bases. From the cysteine through the phenylalanine, the CDR3 covers 13 amino acids. Of all the DNA, just the CDR3 is kept, 39 bases in frame from base 1. The junction carries 7 bases between V and J, which are trimmed by 3 bases and 7 bases respectively. CDR1 and CDR2, looked up from the germline V gene, are SGHTA and FQGTGA.